These 12 T cell receptor beta chains were sequenced from one sample in a study of T-cell reconstitution after alpha-beta-depleted transplantation in children. Unique molecular identifiers were incorporated during preparation of the TCRbeta library. Via MiXCR, TCRdb re-called the PCR reads, giving one row per CDR3 protein. The sample includes roughly 490,000 distinct CDR3 sequences, about an eighth of them seen just once. The source material was PBMCs, mostly from graft donor cells, sampled 180 days after TCRalphabeta/CD19-depleted stem cell transplant. These receptors were obtained from a female patient between 2 and 15 years old who had a stem cell transplant for aplastic anemia, so the T cells may come from the graft donor.

The sample holds a few counts of this clonotype. The chain carries TRBV12-3 or TRBV12-4 and TRBJ2-1; 10 bases align to TRBD2. Unmatched junction bases numbered 7, after V lost 7 bases and J lost 4 bases. The CDR3 has 15 residues. The CDR3 here is CASKTGTSEYNEQFF. CDR3 DNA sequence: TGTGCCAGCAAAACCGGGACTAGCGAGTACAATGAGCAGTTCTTC.

Only a few counts were recorded for this clonotype. The chain couples TRBV21-1 to TRBJ2-7; the table's D gene call, TRBD1, was not cross checked with the DNA. TRBV21-1 is marked as a pseudogene. The CDR3 extends over 14 amino acids. The CDR3 DNA follows: TGTGCCAGCAGCAGCAACAGGGCCACCTACGAGCAGTACTTC. It translates to CASSSNRATYEQYF.

This clonotype was observed many times. The chain carries TRBV7-2 and TRBJ2-1, with D possibly TRBD1 on 6 matching bases. Trimming shortened V by 0 bases and J by 6 bases, and 15 bases separated the two germline ends. There are 16 residues in the CDR3. The V gene's germline CDR1 is SGHTA and CDR2 FQGNSA. This chain's CDR3 is CASSLAGARGGNEQFF. CDR3 coding DNA: TGTGCCAGCAGCTTAGCGGGGGCTAGAGGGGGCAATGAGCAGTTCTTC.

This rearrangement joins TRBV4-2 to TRBJ2-2; 7 positions match TRBD2. CDR1 is LGHNA, CDR2 YNFKEQ, per germline. CDR3 length: 16 amino acids. V lost 0 bases, J lost 13 bases, and 14 bases stayed unmatched. CDR3 sequence (DNA): TGTGCCAGCAGCCAAGAGGGGGGGAGTGGGGGGGGTTGGCTGTTTTTT. It is translated as CASSQEGGSGGGWLFF.

This clonotype has just a few counts. The chain links TRBV28 to TRBJ2-3; tentatively, D is TRBD2 (5 bases). CDR1 and CDR2 (germline): MDHEN, SYDVKM. The V end was cut by 5 bases, the J end by 4 bases, with 22 bases between. The CDR3 runs to 17 residues. CDR3 in DNA: TGTGCCAGCAGTACCCCCCGTGGCGGGCTAGGGCCAGATACGCAGTATTTT. It encodes CASSTPRGGLGPDTQYF.

This clonotype was counted between two and nine times. This chain joins TRBV25-1 and TRBJ2-7; the match to TRBD2 covers 7 bases. Germline-derived CDR1 and CDR2 are MGHDK and SYGVNS. V trimming: 0 bases; J trimming: 7 bases; junction bases outside the gene matches: 15. This CDR3 contains 17 residues. Here the CDR3 DNA reads TGTGCCAGCAGTGAATACTGGTTAGCGGGTATCCCTCTGGAGCAGTACTTC. It specifies CASSEYWLAGIPLEQYF.

The rearrangement joins TRBV9 to TRBJ2-3; D possibly corresponds to TRBD2 (6 bases). Per the germline V gene, CDR1 is SGDLS and CDR2 is YYNGEE. This CDR3 contains 14 residues. V lost 0 bases and J 4 bases, leaving 9 bases between the germline ends. Here the CDR3 reads CASSVELAADTQYF. The CDR3, as DNA: TGTGCCAGCAGCGTAGAATTAGCGGCAGATACGCAGTATTTT.

This clonotype has a handful of counts. CDR3 in DNA: TGTGCCAGCAGCTCCCCTCTTTTTGACAATGAGCAGTTCTTC. It translates to CASSSPLFDNEQFF. The chain employs TRBV27 and TRBJ2-1; the D is unclear. With 6 bases removed from V and 5 bases from J, the gap between germline ends came to 14 bases. Germline CDR1 is MNHEY and CDR2 is SMNVEV (reference sequence). This CDR3 spans 14 amino acids.

About this clonotype itself: The CDR3 ends on some other residue instead of the conserved phenylalanine or tryptophan, so this is likely a read error. The rearrangement uses TRBV4-2 and TRBJ2-7, with 9 nucleotides matching TRBD2. V lost 1 base to trimming and J lost 1 base; unmatched junction nucleotides: 5. Germline V gene lookup returns CDR1 LGHNA and CDR2 YNFKEQ. CDR3 length equals 16 residues. Here the CDR3 DNA reads TGTGCCAGCAGCCAAGTTAGGGGACTAGCTTCCTACGAGCAGTACTTA. Translation gives CASSQVRGLASYEQYL.

V gene TRBV25-1 combines with J gene TRBJ2-7; a weak D match, TRBD2 (6 bases). V shed 4 bases and J shed 7 bases, with 11 bases lying between them. Germline CDR1 is MGHDK and CDR2 is SYGVNS. The CDR3 sequence is 12 residues long. The CDR3 is CASSGGVGEQYV. The CDR3 DNA follows: TGTGCCAGCAGTGGGGGGGTAGGGGAGCAGTACGTC.

A few counts support this clonotype. This rearrangement joins TRBV6-2 or TRBV6-3 to TRBJ2-5; no definite D call. The germline V gene encodes CDR1 MNHEY and CDR2 SVGEGT. Between the trimmed V and J ends, which lost 2 bases and 1 base, there was a span of 5 bases. This CDR3 contains 13 residues. The CDR3 bases are TGTGCCAGCAGTTACAGACCCCAAGAGACCCAGTACTTC. Its protein product is CASSYRPQETQYF.

This chain connects TRBV28 to TRBJ2-7, with D unclear. The germline V gene encodes CDR1 MDHEN and CDR2 SYDVKM. Trimming removed 3 bases at V and 1 base at J, with 13 bases between. The CDR3 spans 15 residues. CDR3 sequence reads: CASSFIGKGSYEQYV. Here the CDR3 DNA reads TGTGCCAGCAGTTTTATAGGGAAAGGGTCCTACGAGCAGTACGTC.